Below, 16 T cell receptor beta chains from the same sample are listed, as sequenced in a study of shared clonotypes between healthy human individuals. Repertoires were generated with immunoSEQ multiplex PCR, while TCRdb's copy carries only in-frame clones and drops some. The sample yields 2.5 million or so clones, approximately 92% seen once. Sequenced input: naive CD4+ T cells sorted from blood. As for subset: CD45RA+ positively selected. Receptors were obtained from a man younger than 30 in good health.

V and J are TRBV4-1 and TRBJ2-7; D tentatively fits TRBD1 or TRBD2 (6 bases each). CDR3 length: 15 amino acids. Germline values: CDR1 MGHRA, CDR2 YSYEKL. Trimming took 1 base from V and 7 from J, leaving 17 bases between them. The CDR3 protein is CASSQGGTNVIEQYF. The CDR3 DNA reads as TGCGCCAGCAGCCAAGGCGGGACAAACGTTATTGAGCAGTACTTC.

CDR3 region: CASSPTGTGSTDTQYF. The DNA for the CDR3 is TGTGCCAGCTCACCCACGGGGACAGGGAGCACAGATACGCAGTATTTT. This rearrangement joins TRBV18 to TRBJ2-3; 9 bases map to TRBD1. Germline trimming cut 3 bases from V and 0 bases from J; bases unmatched to any gene: 4. CDR3 size: 16 residues. The germline gives CDR1 KGHSH, CDR2 LQKENI.

The chain has TRBV5-4 and TRBJ2-3, with TRBD2 identical over 11 bases. The CDR3 length is 17 residues. Trimming removed 4 bases from V and 2 bases from J; junction bases left unmatched: 9. The V gene's germline CDR1 is SGHNT and CDR2 YYREEE (reference sequence). This CDR3 is CASSVLVAGGITDTQYF. CDR3 sequence (DNA): TGTGCCAGCAGCGTATTAGTAGCGGGGGGGATCACAGATACGCAGTATTTT.

Points on this clone: At one end the junction does not follow the germline gene, possibly because of a read error. This chain connects TRBV5-1 to TRBJ2-1; no firm D call. Germline CDR1 reads SGHRS; CDR2 reads YFSETQ. The CDR3 loop spans 17 amino acids. The CDR3 loop reads CASGFLALKRTHNEQFF. Written as DNA, the CDR3 is TGCGCCAGCGGCTTTCTTGCCCTTAAACGAACCCACAATGAGCAGTTCTTC. Based on the CDR3 plus reference TRBV5-1 and TRBJ2-1, the full variable domain is KAGVTQTPRYLIKTRGQQVTLSCSPISGHRSVSWYQQTPGQGLQFLFEYFSETQRNKGNFPGRFSGRQFSNSRSEMNVSTLELGDSALYLCASGFLALKRTHNEQFFGPGTRLTVL.

The chain is built from TRBV5-1 and TRBJ2-7, with 7 nucleotides matching TRBD2. The trim removed 7 bases at V and 7 bases at J, leaving 5 bases unmatched. Germline assignment: CDR1 SGHRS and CDR2 YFSETQ. The CDR3 consists of 11 residues. CDR3 region: CASGRALEQYF. The CDR3 region has the DNA TGCGCCAGCGGGAGGGCCCTTGAGCAGTACTTC.

The chain combines TRBV7-2 with TRBJ2-1; D is ambiguous. The germline gives CDR1 SGHTA, CDR2 FQGNSA. The CDR3 loop spans 14 amino acids. Trimming removed 4 bases from V and 6 bases from J, with 13 bases in between. CDR3 DNA: TGTGCCAGCAGCTCGACCGGAACCTTCAATGAGCAGTTCTTC. This translates into CASSSTGTFNEQFF.

This clone was seen a handful of times. This chain uses TRBV2 with TRBJ1-4; D is uncertain. Deletions cut 6 bases from V and 6 bases from J, with 8 bases between. This CDR3 comprises 12 residues. Germline V gene sequence: CDR1 SNHLY, CDR2 FYNNEI. The CDR3 DNA reads as TGTGCCAGCAGAGGAGCGTATGAAAAACTGTTTTTT. It yields the protein CASRGAYEKLFF.

The chain recombines TRBV5-4 with TRBJ1-4; TRBD1 aligns across 9 bases. The CDR3 sequence is 15 residues long. Germline CDR1 reads SGHNT; CDR2 reads YYREEE (reference sequence). Unmatched junction bases numbered 2, after V lost 0 bases and J lost 5 bases. CDR3 residues: CASSLGDRVNEKLFF. In DNA, the CDR3 is TGTGCCAGCAGCTTGGGGGACAGGGTGAATGAAAAACTGTTTTTT.

The V gene is TRBV30, the J gene TRBJ1-4; D gene unclear. Trimming pared 1 base from V and 5 bases from J, leaving 11 bases between. Germline V gene lookup returns CDR1 GTSNPN and CDR2 SVGIG (reference sequence). This CDR3 region has 14 residues. The CDR3 nucleotides read TGTGCCTGGAGTGACCGGTGGACGAATGAAAAACTGTTTTTT. This gives the protein CAWSDRWTNEKLFF. The entire variable domain, with the rest obtained from reference TRBV30 and TRBJ1-4, is as follows: SQTIHQWPATLVQPVGSPLSLECTVEGTSNPNLYWYRQAAGRGLQLLFYSVGIGQISSEVPQNLSASRPQDRQFILSSKKLLLSDSGFYLCAWSDRWTNEKLFFGSGTQLSVL.

This clone was found a few times. This sequence joins TRBV6-1 and TRBJ1-4; D unclear. The CDR3 spans 15 residues. Trimming cost V 0 bases and J 4 bases, with 9 bases left between them. Germline values: CDR1 MNHNS, CDR2 SASEGT. This CDR3 reads CASSEAGSVNEKLFF. CDR3 bases: TGTGCCAGCAGTGAAGCGGGTTCTGTTAATGAAAAACTGTTTTTT.

The chain links TRBV6-5 to TRBJ2-3, with 8 nucleotides matching TRBD2. Looked up from germline, CDR1 is MNHEY and CDR2 is SVGAGI. The CDR3 covers 15 residues. With 0 bases clipped from V and 4 bases from J, the junction kept 3 bases outside the gene matches. The CDR3 nucleotides are TGTGCCAGCAGTTACTCGAGCGGGAGCCCAGATACGCAGTATTTT. Translating it yields CASSYSSGSPDTQYF.

The rearrangement joins TRBV7-2 to TRBJ2-7; TRBD1 matches at 7 bases. Germline V gene lookup returns CDR1 SGHTA and CDR2 FQGNSA. The CDR3 extends over 14 amino acids. Germline trimming cut 2 bases from V and 4 bases from J; bases unmatched to any gene: 5. The CDR3 reads CASSLTTGVYEQYF. In DNA, the CDR3 is TGTGCCAGCAGCTTAACTACAGGGGTGTACGAGCAGTACTTC.

The J gene is TRBJ1-2, the V gene TRBV6-5, with TRBD1 as a possible D gene (5 bases). This CDR3 has 14 amino acids. V was shortened by 4 bases and J by 2 bases, with 11 bases between the two germline ends. Germline CDR1 MNHEY, CDR2 SVGAGI. The CDR3 reads CASSSGALNYGYTF. CDR3 in DNA: TGTGCCAGCAGTTCCGGGGCCCTCAACTATGGCTACACCTTC.

V and J are TRBV29-1 and TRBJ1-2; no definite D call. Germline V gene sequence: CDR1 SQVTM, CDR2 ANQGSEA. Deletions cut 5 bases from V and 6 bases from J, with 16 bases between. The CDR3 consists of 13 residues. This chain's CDR3 is CSVPQGYVDGYTF. The DNA of the CDR3 is TGCAGCGTTCCCCAAGGTTATGTCGATGGCTACACCTTC.

V usage is TRBV10-3 and J usage is TRBJ2-5, with D possibly matching TRBD1 (6 bases). This CDR3 is 15 amino acids long. With 3 bases removed from V and 1 base from J, the gap between germline ends came to 12 bases. CDR1 and CDR2 (germline): ENHRY, SYGVKD. The CDR3 bases are TGTGCCATCAGTGAAACCAGGGGAACCCAAGAGACCCAGTACTTC. Its translation is CAISETRGTQETQYF.

This chain connects TRBV7-2 to TRBJ2-3, with 8 bases that match TRBD2. From germline, CDR1 is SGHTA and CDR2 FQGNSA. Trimming cost V 0 bases and J 1 base; bases outside gene matches: 0. This CDR3 has 15 amino acids. Here the CDR3 reads CASSLATSGTDTQYF. The DNA of the CDR3 is TGTGCCAGCAGCTTAGCGACTAGCGGCACAGATACGCAGTATTTT.